Below are 20 T cell receptor beta chains sequenced from a single sample in a study of blood T cell repertoires in COVID-19. Data came from immunoSEQ multiplex PCR; TCRdb stores just in-frame clones and leaves some out. The sample records 250,000 to 350,000 clones, just over 90% being singletons. Sequences were obtained from peripheral blood. All receptors derive from a woman in her 30s with COVID-19, enrolled during active disease.

The chain uses TRBV10-1 and TRBJ2-1; 14 nucleotides line up with TRBD2. V lost 3 bases, J lost 8 bases, and 12 bases stayed unmatched. Germline V gene lookup returns CDR1 WNHNN and CDR2 SYGVQD (reference sequence). This CDR3 region has 18 residues. This CDR3 reads CASSDPEGLAGEVDEQFF. CDR3 coding DNA: TGCGCCAGCAGTGACCCGGAGGGACTAGCGGGAGAAGTCGATGAGCAGTTCTTC.

The gene calls are TRBV27 and TRBJ1-2, with a possible D match to TRBD1 (6 bases). V was pared by 5 bases and J by 0 bases, with 19 bases between. The CDR3 sequence is 17 residues long. CDR1 is MNHEY and CDR2 is SMNVEV in the germline V gene (reference sequence). CDR3 loop: CASSLQEPGQTNYGYTF. The CDR3 region has the DNA TGTGCCAGCAGTCTCCAAGAACCGGGACAAACTAACTATGGCTACACCTTC.

V and J are TRBV19 and TRBJ1-1; possible D gene TRBD1, 6 bases. Per germline, CDR1 LNHDA and CDR2 SQIVND (reference sequence). The CDR3 has 12 residues. Deletions cut 3 bases from V and 7 bases from J, with 9 bases between. The CDR3 nucleotides read TGTGCCAGTAGTATTGGACAGTTTGAAGCTTTCTTT. Its protein product is CASSIGQFEAFF.

The chain combines TRBV12-3 or TRBV12-4 with TRBJ2-2; maybe TRBD1 (5 bases). This CDR3 contains 13 residues. V lost 0 bases and J lost 12, with 11 bases in between. In DNA, the CDR3 is TGTGCCAGCAGTTTAGCGCAGGGTAGGAAGCTGTTTTTT. It translates to CASSLAQGRKLFF.

This chain uses TRBV24-1 with TRBJ2-1, with 7 nucleotides matching TRBD2. The J segment lost 6 bases and the V segment lost 4 bases, leaving 8 bases of the junction unmatched. CDR3 length: 15 amino acids. Germline V gene data show CDR1 as KGHDR and CDR2 as SFDVKD. Written as DNA, the CDR3 is TGTGCCACCAGTGACCCCGGACTAGGATCCAATGAGCAGTTCTTC. It is translated as CATSDPGLGSNEQFF.

The chain links TRBV15 to TRBJ2-3, with D possibly being TRBD2 (6 bases). The ends were cut back, 0 bases at V and 1 base at J, with 11 bases in the middle. The germline gives CDR1 LNHNV, CDR2 YYDKDF (reference sequence). CDR3 length: 16 amino acids. The DNA for the CDR3 is TGTGCCACCAGCAGAGATGGAGGGCCGGGCACAGATACGCAGTATTTT. Its protein product is CATSRDGGPGTDTQYF.

V usage is TRBV6-5 and J usage is TRBJ2-2, with a tentative D call TRBD1 (5 bases). Trimming removed 6 bases from V and 1 base from J, with 9 bases in between. The CDR3 sequence is 14 residues long. CDR1 is MNHEY, CDR2 SVGAGI, per germline. The CDR3 here is CASSAQVNTGELFF. The CDR3, as DNA: TGTGCCAGCAGCGCACAGGTGAACACCGGGGAGCTGTTTTTT.

This chain connects TRBV6-2 or TRBV6-3 to TRBJ2-7; D not certain. Trimming removed 3 bases from V and 5 bases from J, with 11 bases in between. The CDR3 totals 13 residues. Looked up from germline, CDR1 is MNHEY and CDR2 is SVGEGT. The CDR3 DNA sequence: TGTGCCAGCAGTTATTGGCAGAGCGACGAGCAGTACTTC. Protein: CASSYWQSDEQYF.

V and J are TRBV11-2 and TRBJ2-1, with 14 bases aligning to TRBD2. Germline-derived CDR1 and CDR2 are SGHAT and FQNNGV. V lost 8 bases to trimming and J lost 7 bases; unmatched junction nucleotides: 7. The CDR3 has 15 residues. The CDR3 DNA reads as TGTGCCAGCGGTAACGGACTAGCGGGAGGAAATGAGCAGTTCTTC. This encodes CASGNGLAGGNEQFF.

This clone was seen just once. The rearrangement links TRBV2 to TRBJ2-7, with 11 nucleotides matching TRBD2. CDR1 is SNHLY, CDR2 FYNNEI, per germline. Trimming took 6 bases from V and 1 from J; bases not matched to a gene: 5. The CDR3 has 15 residues. The CDR3 DNA reads TGTGCCAGCAGGCCGAGACTAGCGGGATCCTACGAGCAGTACTTC. Protein product: CASRPRLAGSYEQYF. Filled out from reference TRBV2 and TRBJ2-7, the complete variable domain reads EPEVTQTPSHQVTQMGQEVILRCVPISNHLYFYWYRQILGQKVEFLVSFYNNEISEKSEIFDDQFSVERPDGSNFTLKIRSTKLEDSAMYFCASRPRLAGSYEQYFGPGTRLTVT.

The chain couples TRBV7-2 to TRBJ2-2; D might be TRBD1 (6 bases). The V gene lost 5 bases and the J gene lost 3 bases, with 16 bases spanning the gap. The CDR3 is made up of 16 amino acids. Germline V gene sequence: CDR1 SGHTA, CDR2 FQGNSA. This chain's CDR3 is CASSKNRALDTGELFF. The CDR3 nucleotides are TGTGCCAGCAGCAAAAACAGGGCGCTGGACACCGGGGAGCTGTTTTTT. Based on the CDR3 plus reference TRBV7-2 and TRBJ2-2, the full variable domain is GAGVSQSPSNKVTEKGKDVELRCDPISGHTALYWYRQSLGQGLEFLIYFQGNSAPDKSGLPSDRFSAERTGGSVSTLTIQRTQQEDSAVYLCASSKNRALDTGELFFGEGSRLTVL.

The chain is built from TRBV9 and TRBJ1-2; 8 positions agree with TRBD1. V lost 3 bases and J lost 4; bases outside the gene matches: 5. The germline V gene has CDR1 SGDLS and CDR2 YYNGEE. This CDR3 has 14 amino acids. This CDR3 is CASSGAGGSYGYTF. The CDR3 nucleotides read TGTGCCAGCAGCGGGGCAGGGGGCTCCTATGGCTACACCTTC.

CDR3 nucleotide sequence: TGTGCCAGTAGTTGGGGAGGAGGTAATGGCTACACCTTC. Protein sequence: CASSWGGGNGYTF. The chain employs TRBV19 and TRBJ1-2; D not resolved. Germline CDR1 reads LNHDA; CDR2 reads SQIVND (reference sequence). V lost 5 bases and J 6 bases, leaving 13 bases between the germline ends. This CDR3 spans 13 amino acids.

The chain has TRBV18 and TRBJ2-1; TRBD1 is a possible D gene (5 bases). The CDR3 has 13 amino acids. Looked up from germline, CDR1 is KGHSH and CDR2 is LQKENI. Trimming pared 3 bases from V and 4 bases from J, leaving 7 bases between. This CDR3 reads CASSPREYNEQFF. In DNA, the CDR3 is TGTGCCAGCTCACCCAGGGAATACAATGAGCAGTTCTTC.

This clone was seen a single time. This chain connects TRBV30 to TRBJ2-3; 10 bases are shared with TRBD2. CDR3 length: 15 amino acids. Germline V CDR1 and CDR2: GTSNPN, SVGIG (reference sequence). V shed 1 base, J shed 4 bases, and the junction held 5 bases outside the gene matches. The DNA for the CDR3 is TGTGCCTGGAGTGCTCTAGCGGGAGCCGCAGATACGCAGTATTTT. It is translated as CAWSALAGAADTQYF.

This chain uses TRBV27 with TRBJ2-3; 8 nucleotides agree with TRBD2. Germline loops: CDR1 MNHEY, CDR2 SMNVEV (reference sequence). CDR3 length: 14 amino acids. Trimming removed 4 bases from V and 5 bases from J; junction bases left unmatched: 5. CDR3 sequence (DNA): TGTGCCAGCAGTTCCGGACTAGCTAGAGATACGCAGTATTTT. The encoded protein is CASSSGLARDTQYF.

The gene calls are TRBV29-1 and TRBJ1-1; 9 bases match TRBD1. Germline CDR1 reads SQVTM; CDR2 reads ANQGSEA. J lost 7 bases, V lost 6 bases, and 6 bases had no gene match. The CDR3 contains 12 residues. Here the CDR3 reads CSVAGQGIEAFF. CDR3 nucleotides: TGCAGCGTGGCGGGACAGGGTATTGAAGCTTTCTTT.

The J gene is TRBJ1-1, the V gene TRBV21-1. TRBV21-1 counts as a pseudogene. This CDR3 region has 15 residues. The CDR3 coding sequence is TGTGCCAGCAGCAACCGCCTCGGGGAGGACACTGAAGCTTTCTTT. Translated, it gives CASSNRLGEDTEAFF.

The gene calls are TRBV6-5 and TRBJ2-5; the D gene is possibly TRBD1 (7 bases). Germline CDR1 and CDR2: MNHEY and SVGAGI. Trimming took off 5 bases at V and 5 bases at J, with 12 bases between the two ends. The CDR3 sequence is 13 residues long. DNA for the CDR3: TGTGCCAGCAGTCCCAGGGGGAGGGAGACCCAGTACTTC. It is translated as CASSPRGRETQYF.

The chain has TRBV6-5 and TRBJ2-7; a possible D gene is TRBD2 (6 bases). The CDR3 is made up of 13 amino acids. Germline CDR1 and CDR2: MNHEY and SVGAGI. Trimming removed 6 bases at V and 3 bases at J, with 12 bases between. Here the CDR3 DNA reads TGTGCCAGCAGCGACTTGGGGGGCTACGAGCAGTACTTC. This sequence encodes CASSDLGGYEQYF.